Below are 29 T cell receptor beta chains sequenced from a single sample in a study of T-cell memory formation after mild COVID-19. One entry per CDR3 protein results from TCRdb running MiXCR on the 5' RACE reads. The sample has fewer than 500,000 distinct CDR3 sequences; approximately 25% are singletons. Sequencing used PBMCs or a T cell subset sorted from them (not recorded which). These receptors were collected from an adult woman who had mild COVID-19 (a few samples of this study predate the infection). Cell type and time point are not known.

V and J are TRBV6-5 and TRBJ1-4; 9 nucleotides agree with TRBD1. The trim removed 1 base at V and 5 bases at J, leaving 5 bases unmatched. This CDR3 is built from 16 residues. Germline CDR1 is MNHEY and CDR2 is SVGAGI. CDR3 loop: CASSYWGQGINEKLFF. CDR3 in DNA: TGTGCCAGCAGTTACTGGGGACAGGGTATCAATGAAAAACTGTTTTTT.

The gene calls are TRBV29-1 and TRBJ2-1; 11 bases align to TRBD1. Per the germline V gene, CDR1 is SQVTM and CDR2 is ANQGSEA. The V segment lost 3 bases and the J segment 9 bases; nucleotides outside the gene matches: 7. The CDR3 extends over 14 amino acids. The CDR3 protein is CSVDGDRGVGEQFF. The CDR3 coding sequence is TGCAGCGTTGACGGGGACAGGGGGGTGGGTGAGCAGTTCTTC.

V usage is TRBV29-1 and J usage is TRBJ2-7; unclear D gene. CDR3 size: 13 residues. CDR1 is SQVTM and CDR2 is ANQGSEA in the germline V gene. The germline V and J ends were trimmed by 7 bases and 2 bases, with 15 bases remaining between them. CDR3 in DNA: TGCAGCGCCGCCCCCAGTGGGACCTACGAGCAGTACTTC. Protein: CSAAPSGTYEQYF.

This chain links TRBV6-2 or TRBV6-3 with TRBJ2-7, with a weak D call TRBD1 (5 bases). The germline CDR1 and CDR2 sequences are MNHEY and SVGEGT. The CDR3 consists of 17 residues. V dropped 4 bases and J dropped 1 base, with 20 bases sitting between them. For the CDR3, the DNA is TGTGCCAGCAGTTCGCCAAGGACATTGGTATCGTCCTACGAGCAGTACTTC. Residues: CASSSPRTLVSSYEQYF.

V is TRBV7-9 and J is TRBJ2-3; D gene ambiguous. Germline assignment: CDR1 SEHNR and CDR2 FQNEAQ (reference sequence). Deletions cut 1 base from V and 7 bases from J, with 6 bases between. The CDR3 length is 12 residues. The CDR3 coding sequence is TGTGCCAGCAGCTTAGAGTGGTATACGCAGTATTTT. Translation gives CASSLEWYTQYF.

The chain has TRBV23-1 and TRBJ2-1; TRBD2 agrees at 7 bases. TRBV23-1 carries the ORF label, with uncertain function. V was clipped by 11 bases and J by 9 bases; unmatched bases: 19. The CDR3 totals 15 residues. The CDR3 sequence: CAPLGASGRTGEQFF. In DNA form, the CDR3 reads TGCGCCCCCCTCGGGGCTAGCGGAAGGACCGGTGAGCAGTTCTTC.

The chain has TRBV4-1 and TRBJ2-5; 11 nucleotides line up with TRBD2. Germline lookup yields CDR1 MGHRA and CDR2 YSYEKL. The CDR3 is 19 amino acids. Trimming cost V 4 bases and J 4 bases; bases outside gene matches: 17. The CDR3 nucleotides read TGCGCCAGCAGCCGAGGCCGAGACTTGCTAGCGGGGGGCTCAGAGACCCAGTACTTC. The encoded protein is CASSRGRDLLAGGSETQYF.

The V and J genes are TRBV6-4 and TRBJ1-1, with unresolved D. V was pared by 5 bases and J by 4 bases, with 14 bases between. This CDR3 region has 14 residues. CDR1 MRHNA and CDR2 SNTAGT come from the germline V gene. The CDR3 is CASSLHGGSTEAFF. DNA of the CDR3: TGTGCCAGCAGTTTACATGGAGGGAGCACTGAAGCTTTCTTT.

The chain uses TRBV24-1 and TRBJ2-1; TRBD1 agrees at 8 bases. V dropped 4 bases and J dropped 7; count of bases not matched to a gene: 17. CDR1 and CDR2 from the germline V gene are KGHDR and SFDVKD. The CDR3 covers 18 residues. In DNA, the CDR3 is TGTGCCACCAGTGACCCCGTTCGAGGGCAGGGGGCTGGTAATGAGCAGTTCTTC. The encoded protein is CATSDPVRGQGAGNEQFF.

The chain's CDR3 is CASSVDGGPYNEQFF. CDR3 DNA sequence: TGTGCCAGCAGCGTAGACGGCGGACCCTACAATGAGCAGTTCTTC. The rearrangement links TRBV9 to TRBJ2-1; D unclear. The CDR3 consists of 15 residues. Germline loops: CDR1 SGDLS, CDR2 YYNGEE. V lost 0 bases, J lost 2 bases, and 9 bases lay in between. The full variable domain, rest sourced from reference TRBV9 and TRBJ2-1, is DSGVTQTPKHLITATGQRVTLRCSPRSGDLSVYWYQQSLDQGLQFLIQYYNGEERAKGNILERFSAQQFPDLHSELNLSSLELGDSALYFCASSVDGGPYNEQFFGPGTRLTVL.

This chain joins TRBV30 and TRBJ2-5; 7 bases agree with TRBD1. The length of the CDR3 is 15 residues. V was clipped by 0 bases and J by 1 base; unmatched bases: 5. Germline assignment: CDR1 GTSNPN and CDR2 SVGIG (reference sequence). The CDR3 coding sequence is TGTGCCTGGAGTGTTTGGGACAGCTCCCAAGAGACCCAGTACTTC. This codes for CAWSVWDSSQETQYF.

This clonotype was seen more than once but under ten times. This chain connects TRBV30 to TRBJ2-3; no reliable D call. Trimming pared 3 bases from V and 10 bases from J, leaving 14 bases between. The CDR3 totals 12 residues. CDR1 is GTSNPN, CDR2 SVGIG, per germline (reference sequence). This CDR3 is CAWRDSWQAQYF. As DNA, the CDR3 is TGTGCCTGGAGGGATAGTTGGCAGGCGCAGTATTTT.

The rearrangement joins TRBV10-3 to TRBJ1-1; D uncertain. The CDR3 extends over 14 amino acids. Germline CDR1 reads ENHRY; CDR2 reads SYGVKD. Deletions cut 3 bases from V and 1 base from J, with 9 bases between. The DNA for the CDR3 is TGTGCCATCAGTGATGGAGGGCCGAACACTGAAGCTTTCTTT. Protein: CAISDGGPNTEAFF.

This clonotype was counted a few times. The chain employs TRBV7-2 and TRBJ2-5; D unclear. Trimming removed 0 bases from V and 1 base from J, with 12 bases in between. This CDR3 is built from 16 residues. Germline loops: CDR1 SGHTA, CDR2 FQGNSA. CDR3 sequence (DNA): TGTGCCAGCAGCTTAGCGTGGGATGCCTTCCAAGAGACCCAGTACTTC. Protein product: CASSLAWDAFQETQYF. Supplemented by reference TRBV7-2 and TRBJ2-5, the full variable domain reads GAGVSQSPSNKVTEKGKDVELRCDPISGHTALYWYRQSLGQGLEFLIYFQGNSAPDKSGLPSDRFSAERTGGSVSTLTIQRTQQEDSAVYLCASSLAWDAFQETQYFGPGTRLLVL.

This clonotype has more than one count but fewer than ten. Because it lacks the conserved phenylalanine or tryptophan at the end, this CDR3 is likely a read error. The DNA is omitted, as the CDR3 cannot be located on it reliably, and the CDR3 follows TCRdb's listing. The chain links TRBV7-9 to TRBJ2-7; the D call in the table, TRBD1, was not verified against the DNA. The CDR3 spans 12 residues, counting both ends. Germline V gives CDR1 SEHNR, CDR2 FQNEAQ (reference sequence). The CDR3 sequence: CASSSMGQGWGL.

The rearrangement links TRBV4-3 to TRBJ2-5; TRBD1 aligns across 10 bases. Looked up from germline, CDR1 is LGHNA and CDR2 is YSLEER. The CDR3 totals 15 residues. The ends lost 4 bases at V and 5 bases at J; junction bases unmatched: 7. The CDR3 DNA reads TGCGCCAGCAGCCCCCGGGACAGGGGTTCCGAGACCCAGTACTTC. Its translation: CASSPRDRGSETQYF.

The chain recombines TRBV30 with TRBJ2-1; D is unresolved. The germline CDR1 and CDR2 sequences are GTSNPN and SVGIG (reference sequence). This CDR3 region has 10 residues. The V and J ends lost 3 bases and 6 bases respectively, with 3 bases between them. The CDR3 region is CAWSLNEQFF. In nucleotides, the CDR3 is TGTGCCTGGAGCCTCAATGAGCAGTTCTTC.

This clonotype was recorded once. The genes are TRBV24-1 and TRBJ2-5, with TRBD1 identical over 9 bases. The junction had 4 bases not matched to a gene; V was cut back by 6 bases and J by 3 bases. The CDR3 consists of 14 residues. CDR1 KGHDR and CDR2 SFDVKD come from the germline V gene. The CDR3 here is CATSTWTGEETQYF. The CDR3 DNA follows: TGTGCCACCAGTACTTGGACAGGGGAAGAGACCCAGTACTTC.

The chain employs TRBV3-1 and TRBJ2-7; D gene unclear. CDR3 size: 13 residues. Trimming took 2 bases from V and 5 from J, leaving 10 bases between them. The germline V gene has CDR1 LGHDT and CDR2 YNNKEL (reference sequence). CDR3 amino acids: CASSQRAWNEQYF. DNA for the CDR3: TGTGCCAGCAGCCAAAGGGCTTGGAACGAGCAGTACTTC.

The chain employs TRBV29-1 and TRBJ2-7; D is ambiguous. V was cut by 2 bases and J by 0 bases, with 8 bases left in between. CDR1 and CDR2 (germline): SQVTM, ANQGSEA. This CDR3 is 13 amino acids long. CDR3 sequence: CSVESRTSYEQYF. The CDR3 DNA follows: TGCAGCGTTGAATCACGGACCTCCTACGAGCAGTACTTC.

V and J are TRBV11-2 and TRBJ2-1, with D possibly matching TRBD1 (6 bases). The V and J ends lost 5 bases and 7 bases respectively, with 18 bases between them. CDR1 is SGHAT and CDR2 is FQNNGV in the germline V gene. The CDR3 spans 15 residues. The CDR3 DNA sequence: TGTGCCAGCAGCACAGGGACCGGTCGTGTGAATGAGCAGTTCTTC. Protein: CASSTGTGRVNEQFF.

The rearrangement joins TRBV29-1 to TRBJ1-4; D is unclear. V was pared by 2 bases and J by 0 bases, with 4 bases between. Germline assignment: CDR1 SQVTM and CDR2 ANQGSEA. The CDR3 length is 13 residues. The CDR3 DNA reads TGCAGCGTTGAAATTGCAACTAATGAAAAACTGTTTTTT. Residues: CSVEIATNEKLFF. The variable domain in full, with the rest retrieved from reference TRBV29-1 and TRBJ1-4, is SAVISQKPSRDICQRGTSLTIQCQVDSQVTMMFWYRQQPGQSLTLIATANQGSEATYESGFVIDKFPISRPNLTFSTLTVSNMSPEDSSIYLCSVEIATNEKLFFGSGTQLSVL.

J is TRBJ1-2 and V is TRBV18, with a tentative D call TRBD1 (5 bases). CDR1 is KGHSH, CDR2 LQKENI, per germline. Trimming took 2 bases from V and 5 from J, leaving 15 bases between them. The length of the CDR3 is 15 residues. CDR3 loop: CASSPMGDLGYGYTF. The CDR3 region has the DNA TGTGCCAGCTCACCAATGGGGGACCTTGGGTATGGCTACACCTTC.

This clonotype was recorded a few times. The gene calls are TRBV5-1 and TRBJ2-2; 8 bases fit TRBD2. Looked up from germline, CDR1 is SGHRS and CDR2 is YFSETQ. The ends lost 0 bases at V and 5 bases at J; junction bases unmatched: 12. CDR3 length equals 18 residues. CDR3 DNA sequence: TGCGCCAGCAGCTTGGTAGCCCCGAGCGGGGGAGAGACCGGGGAGCTGTTTTTT. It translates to CASSLVAPSGGETGELFF.

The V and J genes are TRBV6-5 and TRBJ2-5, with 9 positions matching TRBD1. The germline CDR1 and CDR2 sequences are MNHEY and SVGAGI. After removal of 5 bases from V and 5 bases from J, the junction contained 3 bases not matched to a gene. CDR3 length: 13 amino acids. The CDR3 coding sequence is TGTGCCAGCAGTCTGGGGACAGGGGAGACCCAGTACTTC. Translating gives CASSLGTGETQYF.

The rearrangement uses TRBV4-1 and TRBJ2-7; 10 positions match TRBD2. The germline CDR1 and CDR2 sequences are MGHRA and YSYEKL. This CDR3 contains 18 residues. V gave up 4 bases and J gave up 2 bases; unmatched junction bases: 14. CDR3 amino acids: CASSPVLAGGLLTYEQYF. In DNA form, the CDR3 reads TGCGCCAGCAGCCCGGTGTTAGCGGGGGGCCTGCTAACCTACGAGCAGTACTTC.

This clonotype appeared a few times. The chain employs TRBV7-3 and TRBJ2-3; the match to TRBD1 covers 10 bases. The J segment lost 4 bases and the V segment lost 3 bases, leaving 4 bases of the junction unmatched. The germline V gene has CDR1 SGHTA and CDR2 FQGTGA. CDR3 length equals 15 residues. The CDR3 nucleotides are TGTGCCAGCAGCTTCTCCGGGACAGGGGCAGATACGCAGTATTTT. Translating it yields CASSFSGTGADTQYF.

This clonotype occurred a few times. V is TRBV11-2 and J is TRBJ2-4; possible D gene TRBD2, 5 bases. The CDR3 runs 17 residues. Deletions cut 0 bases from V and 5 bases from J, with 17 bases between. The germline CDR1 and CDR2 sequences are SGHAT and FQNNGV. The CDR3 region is CASSLDPGEYWENIQYF. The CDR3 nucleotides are TGTGCCAGCAGCTTAGATCCCGGGGAGTATTGGGAAAACATTCAGTACTTC.

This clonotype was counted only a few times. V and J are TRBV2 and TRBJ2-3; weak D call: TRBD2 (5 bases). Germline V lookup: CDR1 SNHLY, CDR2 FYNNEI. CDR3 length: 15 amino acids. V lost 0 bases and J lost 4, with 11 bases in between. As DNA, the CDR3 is TGTGCCAGCAGTGAAGCGATGGCGGGTGCAGATACGCAGTATTTT. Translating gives CASSEAMAGADTQYF.